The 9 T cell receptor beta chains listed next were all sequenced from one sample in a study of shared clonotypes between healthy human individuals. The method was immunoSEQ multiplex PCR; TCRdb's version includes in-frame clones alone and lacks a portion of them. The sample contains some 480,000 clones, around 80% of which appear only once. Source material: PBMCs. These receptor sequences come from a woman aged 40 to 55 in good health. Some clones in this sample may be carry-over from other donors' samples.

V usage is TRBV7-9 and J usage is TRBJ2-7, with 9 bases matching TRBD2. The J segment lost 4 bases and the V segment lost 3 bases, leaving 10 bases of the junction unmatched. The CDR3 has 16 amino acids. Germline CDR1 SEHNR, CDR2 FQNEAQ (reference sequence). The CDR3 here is CASSLGGRAEIYEQYF. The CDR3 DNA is TGTGCCAGCAGCTTGGGCGGGAGGGCCGAAATTTACGAGCAGTACTTC.

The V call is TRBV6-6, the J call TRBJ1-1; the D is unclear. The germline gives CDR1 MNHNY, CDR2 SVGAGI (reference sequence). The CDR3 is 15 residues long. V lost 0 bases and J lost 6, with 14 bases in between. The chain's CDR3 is CASSYSFQKGSEAFF. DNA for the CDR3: TGTGCCAGCAGTTACTCGTTCCAGAAAGGGTCTGAAGCTTTCTTT.

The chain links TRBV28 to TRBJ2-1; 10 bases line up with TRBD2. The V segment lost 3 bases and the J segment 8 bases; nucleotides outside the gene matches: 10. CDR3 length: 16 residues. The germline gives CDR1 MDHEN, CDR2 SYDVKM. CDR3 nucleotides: TGTGCCAGCAGTTTGCTTAGCGGGAGGAGACCCTATGAGCAGTTCTTC. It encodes CASSLLSGRRPYEQFF.

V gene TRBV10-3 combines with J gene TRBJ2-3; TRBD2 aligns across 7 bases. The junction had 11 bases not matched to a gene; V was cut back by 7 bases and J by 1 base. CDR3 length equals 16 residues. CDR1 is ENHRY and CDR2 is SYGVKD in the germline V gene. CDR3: CAITSEREWGTDTQYF. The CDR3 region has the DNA TGTGCCATCACCTCGGAGCGGGAATGGGGCACAGATACGCAGTATTTT.

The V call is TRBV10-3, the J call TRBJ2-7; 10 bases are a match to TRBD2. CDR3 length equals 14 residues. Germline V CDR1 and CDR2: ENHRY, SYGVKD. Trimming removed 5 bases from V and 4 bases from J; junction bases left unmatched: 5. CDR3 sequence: CAISTGTSEYEQYF. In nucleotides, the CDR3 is TGTGCCATCAGTACCGGGACTAGCGAATACGAGCAGTACTTC.

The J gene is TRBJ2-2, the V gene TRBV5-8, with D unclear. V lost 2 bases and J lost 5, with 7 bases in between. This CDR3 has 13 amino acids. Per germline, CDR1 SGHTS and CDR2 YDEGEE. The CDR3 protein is CASSFLGTGELFF. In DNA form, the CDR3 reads TGTGCCAGCAGCTTCCTGGGGACCGGGGAGCTGTTTTTT. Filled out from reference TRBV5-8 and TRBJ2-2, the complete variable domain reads EAGVTQSPTHLIKTRGQQATLRCSPISGHTSVYWYQQALGLGLQFLLWYDEGEERNRGNFPPRFSGRQFPNYSSELNVNALELEDSALYLCASSFLGTGELFFGEGSRLTVL.

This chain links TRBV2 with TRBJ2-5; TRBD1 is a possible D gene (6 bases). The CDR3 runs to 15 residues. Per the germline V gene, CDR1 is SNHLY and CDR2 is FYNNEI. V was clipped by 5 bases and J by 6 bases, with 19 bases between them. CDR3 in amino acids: CASSYTPGHPKTQYF. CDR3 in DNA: TGTGCCAGCAGTTATACCCCGGGACACCCAAAGACCCAGTACTTC. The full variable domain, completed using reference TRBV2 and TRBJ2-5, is EPEVTQTPSHQVTQMGQEVILRCVPISNHLYFYWYRQILGQKVEFLVSFYNNEISEKSEIFDDQFSVERPDGSNFTLKIRSTKLEDSAMYFCASSYTPGHPKTQYFGPGTRLLVL.

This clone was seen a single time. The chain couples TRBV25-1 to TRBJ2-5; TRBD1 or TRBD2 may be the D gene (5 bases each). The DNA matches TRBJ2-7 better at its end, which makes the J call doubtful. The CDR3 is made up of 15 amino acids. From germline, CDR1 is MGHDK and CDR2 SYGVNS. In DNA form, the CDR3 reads TGTGCCACCTCAGGCCGGGACGGAGGAGTCGGCGAGCAGTACTTC. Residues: CATSGRDGGVGEQYF.

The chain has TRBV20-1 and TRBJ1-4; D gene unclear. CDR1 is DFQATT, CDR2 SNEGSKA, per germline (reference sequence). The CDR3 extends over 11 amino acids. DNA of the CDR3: TGCAGGGTCGCAACTAATGAAAAACTGTTTTTT. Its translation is CRVATNEKLFF.